The TCR beta chain under discussion was sequenced for a study of shared T cell receptors in the human thymus. The data were produced by immunoSEQ multiplex PCR, yet TCRdb's version contains in-frame clones alone and is incomplete. The table has over 450,000 clones, more than 75% seen once. The data also belong to a second study, concerning human thymus T cells.

The origin of this receptor is a boy younger than two with a congenital heart defect. The specimen was thymocytes.

In DNA form, the CDR3 reads TGCAGCGTTGGTATACAGGGGAAGATAGCGGGAGATGGAGAGACCCAGTACTTC. Protein product: CSVGIQGKIAGDGETQYF. V gene TRBV29-1 combines with J gene TRBJ2-5; TRBD2 aligns across 9 bases. The ends lost 4 bases at V and 4 bases at J; junction bases unmatched: 19. Germline lookup yields CDR1 SQVTM and CDR2 ANQGSEA. CDR3 length: 18 amino acids.